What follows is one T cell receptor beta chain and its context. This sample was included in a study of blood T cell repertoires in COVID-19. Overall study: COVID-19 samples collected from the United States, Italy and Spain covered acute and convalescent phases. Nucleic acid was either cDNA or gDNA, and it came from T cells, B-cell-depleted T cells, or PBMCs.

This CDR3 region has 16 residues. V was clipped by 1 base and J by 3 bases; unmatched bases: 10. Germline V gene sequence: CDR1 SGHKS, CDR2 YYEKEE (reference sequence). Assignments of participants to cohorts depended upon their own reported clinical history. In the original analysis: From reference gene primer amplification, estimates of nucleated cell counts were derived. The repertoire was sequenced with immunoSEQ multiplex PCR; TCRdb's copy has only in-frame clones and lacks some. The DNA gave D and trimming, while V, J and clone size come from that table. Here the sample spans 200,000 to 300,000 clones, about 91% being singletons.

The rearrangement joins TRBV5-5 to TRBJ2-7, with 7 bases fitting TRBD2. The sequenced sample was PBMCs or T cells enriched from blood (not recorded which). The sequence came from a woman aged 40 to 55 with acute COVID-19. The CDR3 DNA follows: TGTGCCAGCAGCTTGAGGCTGGTCGGGGAGGGCTACGAGCAGTACTTC. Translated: CASSLRLVGEGYEQYF.